This TCR beta chain comes out of a study of T cell responses to AZD1222 COVID-19 vaccine. The ends were cut back, 2 bases at V and 1 base at J, with 12 bases in the middle. The CDR3 is made up of 15 amino acids. Germline V gives CDR1 LGHNT, CDR2 FRNRAP. Only one count was recorded for this clone. The antigen is undetermined. The table came from immunoSEQ multiplex PCR; TCRdb's copy has only in-frame clones and leaves some out. The sample holds tens of thousands of clones, 75% to 95% seen once. Study results and caveats: Baseline serology detected seropositivity in only five or six AZD1222 recipients. The sample set comprised mostly white British donors with more females, and clonal diversity was possibly underestimated. Two AZD1222 doses significantly raised spike-specific TCR breadth and depth over controls. Per reports, nearly half of all spike-specific TCRs target regions that are unmutated in variants.

The origin of this receptor is an adult who received the MenACWY meningococcal vaccine as a control. The starting material was peripheral blood, obtained 28 days after the second dose of the MenACWY control vaccine. The chain couples TRBV12-5 to TRBJ2-7, with a tentative D call TRBD2 (6 bases). CDR3: CASGLSAGSSYEQYF. In DNA, the CDR3 is TGTGCTAGTGGTTTGTCGGCGGGATCTTCCTACGAGCAGTACTTC.